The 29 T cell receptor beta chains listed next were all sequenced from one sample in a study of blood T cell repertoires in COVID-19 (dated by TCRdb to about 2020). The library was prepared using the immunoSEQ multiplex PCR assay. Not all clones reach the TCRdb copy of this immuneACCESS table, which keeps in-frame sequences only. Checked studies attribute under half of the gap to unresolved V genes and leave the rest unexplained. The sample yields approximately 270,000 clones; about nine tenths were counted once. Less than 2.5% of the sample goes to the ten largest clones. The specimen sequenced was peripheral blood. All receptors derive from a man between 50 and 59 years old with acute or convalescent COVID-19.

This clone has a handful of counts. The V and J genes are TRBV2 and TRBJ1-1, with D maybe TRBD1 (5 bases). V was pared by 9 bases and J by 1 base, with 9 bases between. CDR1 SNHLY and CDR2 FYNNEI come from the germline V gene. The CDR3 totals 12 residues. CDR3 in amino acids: CARGGTNTEAFF. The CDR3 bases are TGTGCCAGGGGCGGGACGAACACTGAAGCTTTCTTT.

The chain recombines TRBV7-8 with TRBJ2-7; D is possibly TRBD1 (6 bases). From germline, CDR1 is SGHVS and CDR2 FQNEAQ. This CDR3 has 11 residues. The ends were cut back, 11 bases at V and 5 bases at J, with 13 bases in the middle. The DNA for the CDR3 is TGTGCCTCAGGACAGACCCACGAGCAGTACTTC. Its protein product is CASGQTHEQYF. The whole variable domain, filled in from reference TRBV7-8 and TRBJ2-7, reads GAGVSQSPRYKVAKRGQDVALRCDPISGHVSLFWYQQALGQGPEFLTYFQNEAQLDKSGLPSDRFFAERPEGSVSTLKIQRTQQEDSAVYLCASGQTHEQYFGPGTRLTVT.

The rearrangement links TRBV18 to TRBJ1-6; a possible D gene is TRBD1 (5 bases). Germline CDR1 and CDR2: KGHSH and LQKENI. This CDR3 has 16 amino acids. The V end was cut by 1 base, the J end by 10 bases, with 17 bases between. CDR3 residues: CASSPRGEGVMSPLHF. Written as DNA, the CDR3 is TGTGCCAGCTCACCACGGGGCGAAGGGGTTATGTCACCCCTCCACTTT.

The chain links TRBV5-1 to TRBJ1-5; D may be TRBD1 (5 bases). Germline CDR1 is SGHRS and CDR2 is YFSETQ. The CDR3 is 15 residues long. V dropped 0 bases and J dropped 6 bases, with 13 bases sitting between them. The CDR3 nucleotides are TGCGCCAGCAGCTTGGGGACTGGGGGGATTCAGCCCCAGCATTTT. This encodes CASSLGTGGIQPQHF.

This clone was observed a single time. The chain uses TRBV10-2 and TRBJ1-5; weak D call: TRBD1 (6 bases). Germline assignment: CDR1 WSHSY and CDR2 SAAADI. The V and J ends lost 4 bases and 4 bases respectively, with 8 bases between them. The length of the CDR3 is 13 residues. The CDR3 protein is CASSGTENQPQHF. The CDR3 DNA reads TGCGCCAGCAGTGGGACAGAGAATCAGCCCCAGCATTTT.

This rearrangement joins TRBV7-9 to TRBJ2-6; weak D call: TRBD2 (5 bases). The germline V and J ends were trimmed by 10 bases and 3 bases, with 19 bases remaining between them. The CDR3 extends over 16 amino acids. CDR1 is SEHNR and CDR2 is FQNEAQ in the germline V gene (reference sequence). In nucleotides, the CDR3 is TGTGCCACCCCGAGGCTAGCCGTGGGTGGGGCCAACGTCCTGACTTTC. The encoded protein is CATPRLAVGGANVLTF.

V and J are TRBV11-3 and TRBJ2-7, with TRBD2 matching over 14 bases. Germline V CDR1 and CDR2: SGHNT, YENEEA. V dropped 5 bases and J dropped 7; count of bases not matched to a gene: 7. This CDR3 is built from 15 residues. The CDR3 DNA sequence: TGTGCCAGCAGCCTCTTCGGACTAGCGGGGGGAGAGCAGTACTTC. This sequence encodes CASSLFGLAGGEQYF.

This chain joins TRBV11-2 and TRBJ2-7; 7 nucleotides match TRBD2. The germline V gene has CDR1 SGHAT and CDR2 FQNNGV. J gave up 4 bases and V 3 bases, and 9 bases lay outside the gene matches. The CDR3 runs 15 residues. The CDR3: CASSFRRGGTYEQYF. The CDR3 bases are TGTGCCAGCAGCTTCCGCCGGGGAGGGACGTACGAGCAGTACTTC. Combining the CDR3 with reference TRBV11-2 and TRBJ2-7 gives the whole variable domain EAGVAQSPRYKIIEKRQSVAFWCNPISGHATLYWYQQILGQGPKLLIQFQNNGVVDDSQLPKDRFSAERLKGVDSTLKIQPAKLEDSAVYLCASSFRRGGTYEQYFGPGTRLTVT.

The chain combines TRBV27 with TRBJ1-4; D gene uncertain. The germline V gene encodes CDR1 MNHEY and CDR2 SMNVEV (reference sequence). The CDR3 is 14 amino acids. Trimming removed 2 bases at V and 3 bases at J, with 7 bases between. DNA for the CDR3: TGTGCCAGCAGTTTAGAGGGTGCTAATGAAAAACTGTTTTTT. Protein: CASSLEGANEKLFF.

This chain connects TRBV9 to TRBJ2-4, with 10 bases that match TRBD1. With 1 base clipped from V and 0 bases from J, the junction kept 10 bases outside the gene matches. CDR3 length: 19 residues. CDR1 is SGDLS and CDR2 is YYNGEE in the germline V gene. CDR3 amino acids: CASSVKEPDRGVAKNIQYF. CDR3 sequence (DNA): TGTGCCAGCAGCGTAAAGGAACCGGACAGGGGGGTAGCCAAAAACATTCAGTACTTC.

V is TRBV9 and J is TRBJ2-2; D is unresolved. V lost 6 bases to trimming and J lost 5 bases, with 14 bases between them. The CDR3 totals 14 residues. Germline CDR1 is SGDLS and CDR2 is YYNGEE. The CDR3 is CASNGGLGTGELFF. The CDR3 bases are TGTGCCAGCAACGGCGGCCTCGGAACCGGGGAGCTGTTTTTT. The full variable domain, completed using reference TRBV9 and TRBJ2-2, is DSGVTQTPKHLITATGQRVTLRCSPRSGDLSVYWYQQSLDQGLQFLIQYYNGEERAKGNILERFSAQQFPDLHSELNLSSLELGDSALYFCASNGGLGTGELFFGEGSRLTVL.

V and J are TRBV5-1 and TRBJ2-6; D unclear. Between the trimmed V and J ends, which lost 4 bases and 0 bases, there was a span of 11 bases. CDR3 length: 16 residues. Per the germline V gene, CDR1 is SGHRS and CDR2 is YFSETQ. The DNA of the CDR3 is TGCGCCAGCAGCCCGCCAGGAAACTCTGGGGCCAACGTCCTGACTTTC. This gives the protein CASSPPGNSGANVLTF.

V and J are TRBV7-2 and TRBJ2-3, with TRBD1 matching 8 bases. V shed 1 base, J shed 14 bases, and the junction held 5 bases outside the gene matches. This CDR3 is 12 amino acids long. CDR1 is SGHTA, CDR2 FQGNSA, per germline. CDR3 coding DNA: TGTGCCAGCAGCTTAGTGGACAGGGACCGGTATTTT. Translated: CASSLVDRDRYF. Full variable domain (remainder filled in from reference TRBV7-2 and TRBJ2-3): GAGVSQSPSNKVTEKGKDVELRCDPISGHTALYWYRQSLGQGLEFLIYFQGNSAPDKSGLPSDRFSAERTGGSVSTLTIQRTQQEDSAVYLCASSLVDRDRYFGPGTRLTVL.

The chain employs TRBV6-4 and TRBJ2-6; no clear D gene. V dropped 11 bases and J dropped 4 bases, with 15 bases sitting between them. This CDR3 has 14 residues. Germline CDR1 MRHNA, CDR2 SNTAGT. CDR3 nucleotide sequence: TGTGCCGCAAAGCCCGACGGGGGGGCCAACGTCCTGACTTTC. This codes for CAAKPDGGANVLTF.

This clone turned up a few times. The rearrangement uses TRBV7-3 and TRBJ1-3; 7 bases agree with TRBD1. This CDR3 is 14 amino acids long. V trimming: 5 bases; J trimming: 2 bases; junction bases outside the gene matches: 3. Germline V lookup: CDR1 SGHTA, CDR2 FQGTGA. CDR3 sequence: CASSLTGAGNTIYF. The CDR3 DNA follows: TGTGCCAGCAGCCTTACAGGGGCTGGAAACACCATATATTTT.

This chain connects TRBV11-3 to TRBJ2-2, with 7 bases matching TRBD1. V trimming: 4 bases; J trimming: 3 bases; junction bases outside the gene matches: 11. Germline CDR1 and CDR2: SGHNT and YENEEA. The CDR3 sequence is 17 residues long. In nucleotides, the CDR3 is TGTGCCAGCAGCTCCCCTACCGGGACAGACTACACCGGGGAGCTGTTTTTT. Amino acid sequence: CASSSPTGTDYTGELFF.

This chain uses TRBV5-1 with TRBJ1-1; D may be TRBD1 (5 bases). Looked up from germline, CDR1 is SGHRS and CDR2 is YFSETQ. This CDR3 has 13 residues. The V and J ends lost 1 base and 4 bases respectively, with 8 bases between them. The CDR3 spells CASSLQGGTEAFF. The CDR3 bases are TGCGCCAGCAGCTTGCAGGGCGGCACTGAAGCTTTCTTT.

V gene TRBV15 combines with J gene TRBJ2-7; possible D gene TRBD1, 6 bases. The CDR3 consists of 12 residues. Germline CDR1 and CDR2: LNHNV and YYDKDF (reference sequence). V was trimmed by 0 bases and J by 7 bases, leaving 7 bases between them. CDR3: CATSREGQEQYF. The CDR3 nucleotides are TGTGCCACCAGCAGAGAGGGACAAGAGCAGTACTTC.

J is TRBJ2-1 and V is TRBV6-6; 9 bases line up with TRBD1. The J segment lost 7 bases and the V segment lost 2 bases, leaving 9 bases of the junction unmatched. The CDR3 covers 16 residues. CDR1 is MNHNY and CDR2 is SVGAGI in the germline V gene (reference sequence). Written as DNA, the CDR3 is TGTGCCAGCAGTTACCCACAGGGGGCCCTTGAGAATGAGCAGTTCTTC. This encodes CASSYPQGALENEQFF.

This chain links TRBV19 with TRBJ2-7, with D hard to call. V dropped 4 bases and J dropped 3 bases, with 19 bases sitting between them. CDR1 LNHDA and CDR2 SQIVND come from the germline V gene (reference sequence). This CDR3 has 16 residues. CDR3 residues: CASSRQHSHLDYEQYF. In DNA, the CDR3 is TGTGCCAGTAGTAGGCAGCACTCCCATCTAGACTACGAGCAGTACTTC.

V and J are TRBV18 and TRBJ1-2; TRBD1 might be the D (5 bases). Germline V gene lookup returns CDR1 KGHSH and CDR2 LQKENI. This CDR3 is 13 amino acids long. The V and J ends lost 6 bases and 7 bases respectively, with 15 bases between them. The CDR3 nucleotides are TGTGCCAGCTCCCCAGGAGGGGAGGGTGGCTACACCTTC. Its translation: CASSPGGEGGYTF.

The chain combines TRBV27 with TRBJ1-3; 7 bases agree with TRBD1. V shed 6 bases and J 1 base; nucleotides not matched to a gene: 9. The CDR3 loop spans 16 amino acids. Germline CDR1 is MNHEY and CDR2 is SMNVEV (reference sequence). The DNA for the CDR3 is TGTGCCAGCAGCCCTCACAGGGGTGGGTCTGGAAACACCATATATTTT. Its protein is CASSPHRGGSGNTIYF.

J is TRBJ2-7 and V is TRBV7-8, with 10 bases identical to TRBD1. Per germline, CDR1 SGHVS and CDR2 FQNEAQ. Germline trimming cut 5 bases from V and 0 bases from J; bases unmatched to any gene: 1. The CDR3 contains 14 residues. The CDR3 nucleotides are TGTGCCAGCAGCCGACAGGGGGCCTCCTACGAGCAGTACTTC. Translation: CASSRQGASYEQYF.

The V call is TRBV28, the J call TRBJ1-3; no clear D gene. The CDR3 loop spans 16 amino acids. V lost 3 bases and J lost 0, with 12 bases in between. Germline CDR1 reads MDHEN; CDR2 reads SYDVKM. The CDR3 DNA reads TGTGCCAGCAGTTTCGTGAGTTCCCGCTCTGGAAACACCATATATTTT. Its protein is CASSFVSSRSGNTIYF.

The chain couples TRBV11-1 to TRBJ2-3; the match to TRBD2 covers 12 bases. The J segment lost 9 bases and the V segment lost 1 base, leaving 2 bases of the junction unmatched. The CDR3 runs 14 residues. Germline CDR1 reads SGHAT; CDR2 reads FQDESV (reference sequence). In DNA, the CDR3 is TGTGCCAGCAGCTTAGTGCTAGCGGGGGGGACGCAGTATTTT. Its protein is CASSLVLAGGTQYF.

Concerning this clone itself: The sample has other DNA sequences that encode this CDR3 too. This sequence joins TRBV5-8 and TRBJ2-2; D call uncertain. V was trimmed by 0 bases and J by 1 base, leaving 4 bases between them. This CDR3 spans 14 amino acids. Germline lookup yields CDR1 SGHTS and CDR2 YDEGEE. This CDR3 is CASSLAQNTGELFF. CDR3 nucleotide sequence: TGTGCCAGCAGCTTGGCACAGAACACCGGGGAGCTGTTTTTT.

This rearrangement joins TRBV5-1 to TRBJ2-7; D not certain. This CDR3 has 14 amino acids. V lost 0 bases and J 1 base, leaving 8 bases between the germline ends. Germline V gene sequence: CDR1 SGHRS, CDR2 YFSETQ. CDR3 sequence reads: CASSLGVFSYEQYF. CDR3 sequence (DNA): TGCGCCAGCAGCTTGGGTGTCTTTTCCTACGAGCAGTACTTC.

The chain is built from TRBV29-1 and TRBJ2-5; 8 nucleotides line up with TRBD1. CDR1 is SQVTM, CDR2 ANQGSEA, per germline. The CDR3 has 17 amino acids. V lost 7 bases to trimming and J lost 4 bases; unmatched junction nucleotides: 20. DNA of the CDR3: TGCAGCGCTTCATTTGGTGGACAGGGAGGAGGATCAGAGACCCAGTACTTC. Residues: CSASFGGQGGGSETQYF.

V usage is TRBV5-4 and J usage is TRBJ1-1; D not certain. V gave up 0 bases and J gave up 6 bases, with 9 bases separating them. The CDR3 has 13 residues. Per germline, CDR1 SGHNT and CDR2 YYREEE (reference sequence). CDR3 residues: CASSLERAAEAFF. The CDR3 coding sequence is TGTGCCAGCAGCTTGGAGAGGGCCGCTGAAGCTTTCTTT.